This passage covers 29 T cell receptor beta chains from one sample sequenced in a study of OX40 agonist ivuxolimab in advanced cancers. Libraries came from the immunoSEQ multiplex PCR assay. This immuneACCESS table, as held by TCRdb, lists in-frame sequences with V and J called but not all clones. Of the missing ones, under half trace to an unresolved V gene in checked studies; the others have no known cause. This sample has around 64,000 clones in its table, and around 86% of those were observed once. The ten top clones hold around 0.35% of the sample. The sequences come from CD4+ or CD8+ T cells sorted from blood, collected in a trial of the OX40 agonist ivuxolimab. The receptors were sampled from an adult with an advanced solid tumor such as melanoma, head and neck, liver or kidney cancer.

The rearrangement uses TRBV2 and TRBJ1-5; tentative D call: TRBD1 (5 bases). In germline, CDR1 is SNHLY, CDR2 FYNNEI. This CDR3 is 18 amino acids long. V was cut by 2 bases and J by 1 base, with 18 bases left in between. This CDR3 is CASSEPRPGGISNQPQHF. For the CDR3, the DNA is TGTGCCAGCAGTGAACCCCGACCCGGGGGAATCAGCAATCAGCCCCAGCATTTT.

The chain joins TRBV5-1 to TRBJ2-7; 7 bases are a match to TRBD2. The CDR3 consists of 16 residues. Germline CDR1 and CDR2: SGHRS and YFSETQ. Losses at the gene ends were 1 base for V and 1 base for J; bases not matched to a gene: 8. CDR3 coding DNA: TGCGCCAGCAGCTTGAAGGTGGGCGGGAGTTCCTACGAGCAGTACTTC. Translating gives CASSLKVGGSSYEQYF.

The rearrangement links TRBV5-1 to TRBJ2-5; TRBD2 aligns across 11 bases. Losses at the gene ends were 3 bases for V and 4 bases for J; bases not matched to a gene: 8. Germline V gene lookup returns CDR1 SGHRS and CDR2 YFSETQ. This CDR3 spans 16 amino acids. The CDR3 sequence is CASSSSIAGGGETQYF. The CDR3, as DNA: TGCGCCAGCAGCTCCTCTATAGCGGGAGGGGGAGAGACCCAGTACTTC.

V usage is TRBV19 and J usage is TRBJ1-1; D is perhaps TRBD1 (5 bases). The CDR3 consists of 14 residues. Trimming removed 6 bases at V and 0 bases at J, with 11 bases between. The germline V gene has CDR1 LNHDA and CDR2 SQIVND (reference sequence). The CDR3 DNA follows: TGTGCCAGTAGGAAGGGGACGGTGAACACTGAAGCTTTCTTT. Translation: CASRKGTVNTEAFF. The whole variable domain, remainder taken from reference TRBV19 and TRBJ1-1, is DGGITQSPKYLFRKEGQNVTLSCEQNLNHDAMYWYRQDPGQGLRLIYYSQIVNDFQKGDIAEGYSVSREKKESFPLTVTSAQKNPTAFYLCASRKGTVNTEAFFGQGTRLTVV.

This clone has just one count. This chain links TRBV6-5 with TRBJ1-5; 7 bases are a match to TRBD1. Germline trimming cut 5 bases from V and 4 bases from J; bases unmatched to any gene: 8. The CDR3 totals 15 residues. Germline CDR1 MNHEY, CDR2 SVGAGI. The CDR3 is CASSPTGSPNQPQHF. The CDR3 DNA follows: TGTGCCAGCAGTCCGACAGGGAGTCCAAATCAGCCCCAGCATTTT.

The chain joins TRBV2 to TRBJ1-1, with 7 bases aligning to TRBD1. Germline trimming cut 6 bases from V and 0 bases from J; bases unmatched to any gene: 7. From germline, CDR1 is SNHLY and CDR2 FYNNEI. The CDR3 covers 15 residues. CDR3 sequence reads: CASRFRGTLNTEAFF. In nucleotides, the CDR3 is TGTGCCAGCAGATTCAGGGGGACTTTGAACACTGAAGCTTTCTTT.

The genes are TRBV19 and TRBJ1-1; TRBD1 agrees at 8 bases. Germline V gene sequence: CDR1 LNHDA, CDR2 SQIVND (reference sequence). Trimming took 0 bases from V and 1 from J; bases not matched to a gene: 4. This CDR3 is 16 amino acids long. For the CDR3, the DNA is TGTGCCAGTAGTATAGAACCCGGGACAGGGAACACTGAAGCTTTCTTT. The encoded protein is CASSIEPGTGNTEAFF.

The genes are TRBV7-2 and TRBJ2-1, with a possible D match to TRBD2 (6 bases). CDR1 is SGHTA, CDR2 FQGNSA, per germline. The length of the CDR3 is 16 residues. Trimming removed 5 bases from V and 2 bases from J, with 16 bases in between. As DNA, the CDR3 is TGTGCCAGCAGCGGCGGGGTCCCTGTTGCCTACAATGAGCAGTTCTTC. Amino acid sequence: CASSGGVPVAYNEQFF.

The chain uses TRBV7-2 and TRBJ2-1; 10 bases are a match to TRBD1. In germline, CDR1 is SGHTA, CDR2 FQGNSA. CDR3 size: 15 residues. Trimming removed 5 bases from V and 7 bases from J; junction bases left unmatched: 8. The CDR3 sequence is CASSRDRGRENEQFF. DNA for the CDR3: TGTGCCAGCAGCAGAGACAGGGGGCGGGAGAATGAGCAGTTCTTC.

The V call is TRBV5-1, the J call TRBJ2-6; weak D call: TRBD1 (6 bases). Looked up from germline, CDR1 is SGHRS and CDR2 is YFSETQ. Trimming stripped 0 bases from V and 0 bases from J, with 10 bases between. The CDR3 spans 17 residues. The CDR3 here is CASSLEDSTSGANVLTF. The CDR3 DNA reads TGCGCCAGCAGCTTGGAGGACAGTACCTCTGGGGCCAACGTCCTGACTTTC.

The chain recombines TRBV2 with TRBJ1-3; 8 bases line up with TRBD1. Losses at the gene ends were 8 bases for V and 5 bases for J; bases not matched to a gene: 8. CDR3 length: 14 residues. Germline V gene sequence: CDR1 SNHLY, CDR2 FYNNEI. CDR3 region: CASQTGQGRNTIYF. CDR3 coding DNA: TGTGCCAGCCAAACTGGACAGGGAAGAAACACCATATATTTT.

The chain uses TRBV5-1 and TRBJ1-1, with 7 bases identical to TRBD1. The V segment lost 5 bases and the J segment 3 bases; nucleotides outside the gene matches: 7. The germline V gene encodes CDR1 SGHRS and CDR2 YFSETQ. The CDR3 has 14 amino acids. DNA of the CDR3: TGCGCCAGCAGGACAGGGAGGGGGCACACTGAAGCTTTCTTT. This encodes CASRTGRGHTEAFF.

This clone turned up a few times. CDR3 amino acids: CAISEPRFLAGAVQYF. In nucleotides, the CDR3 is TGTGCCATCAGTGAGCCCAGATTCCTAGCGGGGGCGGTGCAGTACTTC. The chain employs TRBV10-3 and TRBJ2-7; 10 nucleotides line up with TRBD2. Per the germline V gene, CDR1 is ENHRY and CDR2 is SYGVKD. The J segment lost 9 bases and the V segment lost 2 bases, leaving 13 bases of the junction unmatched. This CDR3 is built from 16 residues.

The chain employs TRBV2 and TRBJ1-1, with D perhaps matching TRBD1 (5 bases). Germline CDR1 is SNHLY and CDR2 is FYNNEI. The CDR3 covers 16 residues. V lost 0 bases and J lost 8, with 19 bases in between. The CDR3 spells CASSEAPPPRQREAFF. CDR3 DNA sequence: TGTGCCAGCAGTGAAGCGCCTCCCCCAAGACAGAGAGAAGCTTTCTTT.

As to this clone: A junction boundary mismatches the germline segment, possibly from a read error. The gene calls are TRBV6-6 and TRBJ2-7; weak D call: TRBD1 (5 bases). This CDR3 has 11 residues. Germline V gives CDR1 MNHNY, CDR2 SVGAGI (reference sequence). This CDR3 is CASSYGAGQNF. For the CDR3, the DNA is TGTGCCAGCAGTTACGGTGCAGGGCAGAACTTC.

The chain carries TRBV4-1 and TRBJ2-7; D not certain. Germline CDR1 and CDR2: MGHRA and YSYEKL. V was clipped by 4 bases and J by 2 bases, with 15 bases between them. The CDR3 covers 15 residues. Written as DNA, the CDR3 is TGCGCCAGCAGCCGAATGCCAAGCCTTACCTACGAGCAGTACTTC. This codes for CASSRMPSLTYEQYF.

V gene TRBV5-4 combines with J gene TRBJ2-5, with 8 bases matching TRBD1. V shed 4 bases, J shed 2 bases, and the junction held 7 bases outside the gene matches. The CDR3 runs to 15 residues. Germline CDR1 and CDR2: SGHNT and YYREEE (reference sequence). For the CDR3, the DNA is TGTGCCAGCAGCCCCACCACAGGGGGGCAAGAGACCCAGTACTTC. Residues: CASSPTTGGQETQYF.

By sample fraction, this clone is medium-sized. This chain links TRBV7-2 with TRBJ1-2; 9 nucleotides align to TRBD1. The CDR3 contains 14 residues. The V gene's germline CDR1 is SGHTA and CDR2 FQGNSA. V trimming: 4 bases; J trimming: 2 bases; junction bases outside the gene matches: 2. This CDR3 reads CASSSGTGNYGYTF. DNA of the CDR3: TGTGCCAGCAGCTCCGGGACAGGGAACTATGGCTACACCTTC.

The chain is built from TRBV6-4 and TRBJ2-1, with D perhaps given as TRBD1 or TRBD2 (5 bases each). This CDR3 is 14 amino acids long. Germline values: CDR1 MRHNA, CDR2 SNTAGT. Trimming cost V 6 bases and J 8 bases, with 17 bases left between them. The CDR3 spells CASRGTPGSDEQFF. DNA of the CDR3: TGTGCCAGCAGAGGAACCCCAGGGAGTGATGAGCAGTTCTTC.

The CDR3 DNA reads TGCGCCAGCAGTGAGTCGACAAGGGGCACACGGCAGCATTTT. Its protein is CASSESTRGTRQHF. The rearrangement links TRBV10-1 to TRBJ1-5, with D possibly TRBD1 on 5 matching bases. CDR1 is WNHNN, CDR2 SYGVQD, per germline (reference sequence). This CDR3 has 14 amino acids. Trimming cost V 0 bases and J 13 bases, with 16 bases left between them.

The chain combines TRBV6-1 with TRBJ2-7, with TRBD2 identical over 7 bases. V gave up 5 bases and J gave up 3 bases; unmatched junction bases: 4. The CDR3 totals 13 residues. In germline, CDR1 is MNHNS, CDR2 SASEGT. The CDR3 coding sequence is TGTGCCAGCAGTTGGGACTATGGCTACGAGCAGTACTTC. Translating it yields CASSWDYGYEQYF.

With respect to this clone: Just one base apart from a much larger clone, this may be a read error. Other DNA sequences of this sample code for an identical CDR3. The V and J genes are TRBV2 and TRBJ2-3, with D unclear. The CDR3 loop spans 11 amino acids. Germline V lookup: CDR1 SNHLY, CDR2 FYNNEI. Trimming cost V 6 bases and J 2 bases, with 3 bases left between them. CDR3 residues: CASSATDTQYF. Here the CDR3 DNA reads TGTGCCAGCAGCGCCACAGATACGCAGTATTTT.

This chain links TRBV2 with TRBJ1-1, with a possible D match to TRBD1 (5 bases). Trimming pared 4 bases from V and 2 bases from J, leaving 14 bases between. This CDR3 has 15 amino acids. The germline CDR1 and CDR2 sequences are SNHLY and FYNNEI. The CDR3 nucleotides read TGTGCCAGCAGTGGTCCAGGGTTTGGAAACACTGAAGCTTTCTTT. Its protein is CASSGPGFGNTEAFF.

J is TRBJ2-7 and V is TRBV4-3; tentative D call: TRBD1 (6 bases). Germline V gene sequence: CDR1 LGHNA, CDR2 YSLEER. V was cut by 0 bases and J by 5 bases, with 8 bases left in between. The CDR3 spans 13 residues. The CDR3 bases are TGCGCCAGCAGCCAAGAACAGGGACACGAGCAGTACTTC. This encodes CASSQEQGHEQYF.

The chain has TRBV5-4 and TRBJ1-6, with unresolved D. From germline, CDR1 is SGHNT and CDR2 YYREEE (reference sequence). The length of the CDR3 is 16 residues. Trimming cost V 4 bases and J 0 bases, with 11 bases left between them. Here the CDR3 DNA reads TGTGCCAGCAGCCCGACGGGGAGCTCCTATAATTCACCCCTCCACTTT. Amino acid sequence: CASSPTGSSYNSPLHF. The full variable domain, in which reference TRBV5-4 and TRBJ1-6 provide the parts outside the CDR3, is ETGVTQSPTHLIKTRGQQVTLRCSSQSGHNTVSWYQQALGQGPQFIFQYYREEENGRGNFPPRFSGLQFPNYSSELNVNALELDDSALYLCASSPTGSSYNSPLHFGNGTRLTVT.

The chain has TRBV2 and TRBJ1-1, with 9 bases aligning to TRBD1. V lost 6 bases, J lost 6 bases, and 5 bases stayed unmatched. The CDR3 sequence is 13 residues long. Germline V gene sequence: CDR1 SNHLY, CDR2 FYNNEI. In DNA form, the CDR3 reads TGTGCCAGCAGATCGGGACAGGGCTCTGAAGCTTTCTTT. Residues: CASRSGQGSEAFF.

The genes are TRBV5-6 and TRBJ2-7, with D uncertain. The CDR3 is 18 amino acids. The V end was cut by 4 bases, the J end by 1 base, with 24 bases between. From germline, CDR1 is SGHDT and CDR2 YYEEEE. The CDR3 DNA reads as TGTGCCAGCAGCCTTTTTCCCAACACGGCCGGTTGGTCCTACGAGCAGTACTTC. It specifies CASSLFPNTAGWSYEQYF.

The rearrangement uses TRBV5-1 and TRBJ2-1; TRBD2 might be the D (5 bases). V lost 1 base to trimming and J lost 3 bases, with 14 bases between them. In germline, CDR1 is SGHRS, CDR2 YFSETQ. CDR3 length: 16 amino acids. The CDR3 reads CASSLRYGGLYNEQFF. The CDR3 region has the DNA TGCGCCAGCAGCTTGCGGTACGGCGGGCTCTACAATGAGCAGTTCTTC.

The rearrangement links TRBV19 to TRBJ1-2, with TRBD1 matching over 10 bases. Losses at the gene ends were 8 bases for V and 5 bases for J; bases not matched to a gene: 11. CDR1 LNHDA and CDR2 SQIVND come from the germline V gene (reference sequence). This CDR3 contains 15 residues. CDR3 sequence reads: CASCIDWTGGYGYTF. CDR3 DNA: TGTGCCAGTTGCATCGATTGGACAGGGGGGTATGGCTACACCTTC.